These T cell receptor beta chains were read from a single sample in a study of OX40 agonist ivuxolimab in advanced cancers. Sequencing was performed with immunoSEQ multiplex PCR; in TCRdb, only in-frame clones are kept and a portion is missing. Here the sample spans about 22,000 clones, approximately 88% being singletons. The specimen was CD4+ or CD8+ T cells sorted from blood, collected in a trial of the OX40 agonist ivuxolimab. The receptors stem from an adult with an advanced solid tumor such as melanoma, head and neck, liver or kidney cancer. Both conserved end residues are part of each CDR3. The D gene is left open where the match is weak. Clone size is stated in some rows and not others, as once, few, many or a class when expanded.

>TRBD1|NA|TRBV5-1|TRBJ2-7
TGCGCCAGCAGCTCCCGGGACAGGGCCGTTCACGGGCAGTACTTC
CASSSRDRAVHGQYF
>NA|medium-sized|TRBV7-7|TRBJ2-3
TGTGCTAGCGCCGCGGGGCCCACAGATACGCAGTATTTT
CASAAGPTDTQYF
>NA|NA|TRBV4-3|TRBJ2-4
TGCGCCAGCAGCCAAGGGGCGGACATGGCCCAAAACATTCAGTACTTC
CASSQGADMAQNIQYF
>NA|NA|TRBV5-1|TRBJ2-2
TGCGCCAGCAGCTTGGGGGCCGGGGAGCTGTTTTTT
CASSLGAGELFF
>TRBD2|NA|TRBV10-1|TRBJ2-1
TGCGCCAGCAGTGAGTCGAGGACTAGCCGTGAGCAGTTCTTC
CASSESRTSREQFF
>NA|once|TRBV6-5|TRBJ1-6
TGTGCCAGCAGTCGCTCCTATAATTCACCCCTCCACTTT
CASSRSYNSPLHF
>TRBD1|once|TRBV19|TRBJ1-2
TGTGCCAGTAGTATAGCAGGGGGCGGAAGCTACACCTTC
CASSIAGGGSYTF
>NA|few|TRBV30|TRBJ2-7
TGTGCCTGGAGTGTCGACAGAGCCTACGAGCAGTACTTC
CAWSVDRAYEQYF
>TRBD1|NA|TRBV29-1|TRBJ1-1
TGCAGCGTTCGGGCAGGGGGTTCGGCTGAAGCTTTCTTT
CSVRAGGSAEAFF
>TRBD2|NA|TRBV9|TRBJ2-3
TGTGCCAGCAGCGGGGATCGGACTAGCGGGATCACAGATACGCAGTATTTT
CASSGDRTSGITDTQYF
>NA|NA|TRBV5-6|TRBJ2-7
TGTGCCAGCAGCTTGGGGGCAGGGGACGAGCAGTACTTC
CASSLGAGDEQYF
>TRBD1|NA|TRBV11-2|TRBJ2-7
TGTGCCAGCAGCTTAGGGACAGGCTACGAGCAGTACTTC
CASSLGTGYEQYF
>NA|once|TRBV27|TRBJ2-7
TGTGCCAGCAGTTTATCAAGGCTGGGCAACGAGCAGTACTTC
CASSLSRLGNEQYF
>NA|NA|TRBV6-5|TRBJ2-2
TGTGCCAGCAGTACCCAAGGTGACACCGGGGAGCTGTTTTTT
CASSTQGDTGELFF
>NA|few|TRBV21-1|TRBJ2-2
TGTGCCAGCAGCAGGCTAGCGGGAGACACCGGGGAGCTGTTTTTT
CASSRLAGDTGELFF
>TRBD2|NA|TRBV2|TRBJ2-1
TGTGCCAGCAGCCTGGGACTAGAATCCTACAATGAGCAGTTCTTC
CASSLGLESYNEQFF
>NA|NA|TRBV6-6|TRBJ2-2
TGTGCCAGCAGTTACTCGGCAGGGAACACCGGGGAGCTGTTTTTT
CASSYSAGNTGELFF
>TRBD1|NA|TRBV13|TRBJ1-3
TGTGCCAGCACCCAGGGGGGCCCGTACTCTGGAAACACCATATATTTT
CASTQGGPYSGNTIYF
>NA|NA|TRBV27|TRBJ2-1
TGTGCCAGCAGGACAGGTTATGGTGAGCAGTTCTTC
CASRTGYGEQFF
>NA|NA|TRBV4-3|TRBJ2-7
TGCGCCAGCAGCCAAGATTCGTTGGGGTTAACCTACGAGCAGTACTTC
CASSQDSLGLTYEQYF
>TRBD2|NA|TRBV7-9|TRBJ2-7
TGTGCCAGCAGCCCCTCCGGGGGGAACGAGCAGTACTTC
CASSPSGGNEQYF
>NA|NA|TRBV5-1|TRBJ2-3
TGCGCCAGCAGCTGGAGAGGGACGTACCGGGGCCTCACAGATACGCAGTATTTT
CASSWRGTYRGLTDTQYF
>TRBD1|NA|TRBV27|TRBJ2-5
TGTGCCAGCGGCCCCTCTCGGACAGGGGGCGTTGAGACCCAGTACTTC
CASGPSRTGGVETQYF
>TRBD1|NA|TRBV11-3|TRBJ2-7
TGTGCCAGCAGCTCGGGACAGCGCTACGAGCAGTACTTC
CASSSGQRYEQYF
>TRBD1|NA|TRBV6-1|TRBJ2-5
TGTGCCAGCAGGCCCGGACAGGGTGAAGAGACCCAGTACTTC
CASRPGQGEETQYF
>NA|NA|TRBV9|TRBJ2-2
TGTGCCAGCATGGCAGGGGGGACCGGGGAGCTGTTTTTT
CASMAGGTGELFF
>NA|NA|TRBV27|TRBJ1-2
TGTGCCAGCAGTTTGACCTGGAGGGTTAGAGGCTACACCTTC
CASSLTWRVRGYTF
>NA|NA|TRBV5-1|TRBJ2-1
TGCGCCAGCAGCTTGGAAGTATTAGATGAGCAGTTCTTC
CASSLEVLDEQFF
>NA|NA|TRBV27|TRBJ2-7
TGTGCCAGCAGTTTCGGCACCGGGCGATACGAGCAGTACTTC
CASSFGTGRYEQYF
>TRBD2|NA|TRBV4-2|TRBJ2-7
TGTGCCAGCAGCCAAGAGGAGCGGGGGAGCTCCTACGAGCAGTACTTC
CASSQEERGSSYEQYF
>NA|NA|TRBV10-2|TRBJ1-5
TGCGCCAGCAGTACCGGGATAAATTTAAATCAGCCCCAGCATTTT
CASSTGINLNQPQHF
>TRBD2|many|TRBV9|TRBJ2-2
TGTGCCAGCAGCGTAGCCCTCTCCGGGACTAGCGCAACCGGGGAGCTGTTTTTT
CASSVALSGTSATGELFF
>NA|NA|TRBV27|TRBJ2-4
TGTGCCAGCAGTTTAGTAGGGGGTGGAACAGGCATTCAGTACTTC
CASSLVGGGTGIQYF
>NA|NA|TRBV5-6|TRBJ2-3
TGTGCCAGCAGCTCCTTGCCGTCCGGGGTTAGCACAGATACGCAGTATTTT
CASSSLPSGVSTDTQYF
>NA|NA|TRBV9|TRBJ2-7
TGTGCCAGCAGCGCAGGACACCGGGTGTACGAGCAGTACTTC
CASSAGHRVYEQYF
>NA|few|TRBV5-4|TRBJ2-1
TGTGCCAGCAGCCGTTGGGGGGTGGGGACCAATGAGCAGTTCTTC
CASSRWGVGTNEQFF
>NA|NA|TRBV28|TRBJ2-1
TGTGCCAGCAGTTTATTACGGGGTAAGCAGTTCTTC
CASSLLRGKQFF
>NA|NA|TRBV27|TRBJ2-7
TGTGCCAGCAGTTTGATCTTTCCGTCCTACGAGCAGTACTTC
CASSLIFPSYEQYF
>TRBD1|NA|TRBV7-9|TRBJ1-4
TGTGCCAGCAGCGGGGACAGGGCACGGCGGTTCACTGAAAAACTGTTTTTT
CASSGDRARRFTEKLFF
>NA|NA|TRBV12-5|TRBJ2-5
TGTGCTAGTGGTTTGGTGGTACACTGGATACAAGAGACCCAGTACTTC
CASGLVVHWIQETQYF
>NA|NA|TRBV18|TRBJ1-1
TGTGCCAGCTCACCACCGTGGGGTATCGCCGAAGCTTTCTTT
CASSPPWGIAEAFF
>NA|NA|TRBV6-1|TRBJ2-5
TGTGCCAGCAACAACGCGTGGGAGACCCAGTACTTC
CASNNAWETQYF
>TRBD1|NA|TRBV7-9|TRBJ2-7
TGTGCCACCCGACAGGGGGGATCCTACGAGCAGTACTTC
CATRQGGSYEQYF
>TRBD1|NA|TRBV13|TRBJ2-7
TGTGCCAGCAGCCCAAGACAGGGGGTGGGGGAGCAGTACTTC
CASSPRQGVGEQYF
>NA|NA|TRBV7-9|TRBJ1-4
TGTGCCAGCAGCGCACTGGATGAAAAACTGTTTTTT
CASSALDEKLFF
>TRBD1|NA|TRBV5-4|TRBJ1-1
TGTGCCAGCAGCTTGGGCAGGGGGGTGAACACTGAAGCTTTCTTT
CASSLGRGVNTEAFF
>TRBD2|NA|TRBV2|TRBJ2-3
TGTGCCAGCAGTTTAATAGCGGGAGGGCCAGATACGCAGTATTTT
CASSLIAGGPDTQYF
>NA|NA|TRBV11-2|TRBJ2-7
TGTGCCAGCAGCTTAGATTCGGGGGATGTCTACGAGCAGTACTTC
CASSLDSGDVYEQYF
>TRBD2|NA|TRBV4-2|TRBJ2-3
TGTGCCAGCAGCCAAGTGAAGGGACTAGAGAGCACAGATACGCAGTATTTT
CASSQVKGLESTDTQYF
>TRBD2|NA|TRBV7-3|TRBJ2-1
TGTGCCAGCAGCCTCTCTAGCGGGGGCTACAATGAGCAGTTCTTC
CASSLSSGGYNEQFF
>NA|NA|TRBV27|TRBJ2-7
TGTGCCAGCAGTCCTACAGGCTCCTCAGGTTACGAGCAGTACTTC
CASSPTGSSGYEQYF
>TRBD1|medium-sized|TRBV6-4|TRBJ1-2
TGTGCCAGCAGTCCCAATCCGGGACAGACTTACTATGGCTACACCTTC
CASSPNPGQTYYGYTF
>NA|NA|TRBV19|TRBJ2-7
TGTGCCAGTAGTTCCTCGGGACGCACGTCTCACGAGCAGTACTTC
CASSSSGRTSHEQYF
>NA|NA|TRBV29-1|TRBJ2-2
TGCAGCGTTGACTCCACCGGGGAGCTGTTTTTT
CSVDSTGELFF
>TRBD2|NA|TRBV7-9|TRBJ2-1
TGTGCCAGCAGCTTAGCGACTAGCGGGAGACTACATGAGCAGTTCTTC
CASSLATSGRLHEQFF
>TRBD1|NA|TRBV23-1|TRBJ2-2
TGCGCCAGCAGTCAAAAAGGGACAGGGGACACCGGGGAGCTGTTTTTT
CASSQKGTGDTGELFF
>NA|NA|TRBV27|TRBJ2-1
TGTGCCAGCTCACGCCGTCAGACCTACAATGAGCAGTTCTTC
CASSRRQTYNEQFF
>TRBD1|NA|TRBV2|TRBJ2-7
TGTGCCAGCAGTGATGGGGGGACAGGGGGATTCGAGCAGTACTTC
CASSDGGTGGFEQYF